A few counts support the clone carrying this TCR beta chain. Its antigen is currently unknown. The CDR3 regions of TCR beta were amplified from RNA transcripts. HTBI primers were employed in a first-round RT-PCR of the TCR CDR3. TCRdb recomputed calls from the multiplex PCR reads with MiXCR, one row per CDR3 protein. The sample includes approximately 400,000 distinct CDR3 sequences, around 15% of them seen just once. This sample is part of a study of T cells in Graves' hyperthyroidism and ophthalmopathy. Trimming removed 2 bases at V and 2 bases at J, with 3 bases between. CDR1 and CDR2 from the germline V gene are MRHNA and SNTAGT. There are 13 residues in the CDR3. Points from the study as a whole: Through a model of 13 V-J features, ophthalmopathy was separated from stable hyperthyroidism.

The rearrangement uses TRBV6-4 and TRBJ2-2, with D uncertain. The TCR originated in a woman in her twenties or thirties with Graves' ophthalmopathy. The specimen sequenced was blood. Written as DNA, the CDR3 is TGTGCCAGCAGTGACAAAAACACCGGGGAGCTGTTTTTT. Amino acids: CASSDKNTGELFF.